This T cell receptor (beta chain) was obtained from a study of molecular identifiers for immune sequencing clone quantification. V trimming: 8 bases; J trimming: 4 bases; junction bases outside the gene matches: 16. The length of the CDR3 is 18 residues. Broader study findings: Jurkat TCR RNA that was spiked in from one cell was reportedly detectable among one million naive cells.

This clonotype was seen a few times. Its antigen remains unknown. Preparation of the bulk TCR libraries relied on previously described methods and listed TCR primers. One entry per CDR3 protein, called by TCRdb with MiXCR from the PCR reads. The sample carries more than 550,000 distinct CDR3 sequences, about 25% recorded once. The sequence derives from a human donor in good health. Some libraries in this study had Jurkat cell RNA spiked in. The chain combines TRBV5-3 with TRBJ2-1, with 12 bases lining up with TRBD1. TRBV5-3 is recorded as an ORF, its role being uncertain. Source material: naive CD8+ T cells from blood, with Jurkat cell RNA spiked in. The subset was: FACS-sorted CD8+CD4-CCR7+CD45RA+ naive T cells. The chain's CDR3 is CASSRSGTGGALYNEQFF. The CDR3 DNA follows: TGTGCCAGCAGCCGGTCCGGGACAGGGGGCGCGTTGTACAATGAGCAGTTCTTC.